This T cell receptor (beta chain) was captured by sequencing in a study of CD8 T cells in ankylosing spondylitis (dated by TCRdb to 2017 to 2019). As for the study more broadly: The study set out to find disease-linked TCR variants by profiling T cell receptor beta repertoires in ankylosing spondylitis patients and healthy donors. The full study cohort comprised about 25 ankylosing spondylitis patients and 110 or so healthy donors. Peripheral blood was sampled, and synovial fluid was additionally collected from ankylosing spondylitis patients. Here is what the overall study found, with its caveats: A TCR beta motif of about 8 highly homologous amino acid variants appeared characteristic of blood from ankylosing spondylitis patients. Some of the motif variants had been reported before in the synovial fluid and blood of reactive arthritis patients, a finding that suggests common disease-initiation mechanisms. The disease-linked clones had a CD8+ phenotype and were found at relatively low frequencies in peripheral blood. Significant enrichment of the disease-linked clones was reported in matched synovial fluid samples from ankylosing spondylitis patients.

To note about this clonotype: This receptor's antigen is unknown. Per-base quality was not reported, and no clone a single base away is much larger than it.

TCRdb names Illumina HiSeq 2500 as the instrument used. TCR beta libraries were prepared by quantitative 5'-RACE with molecular barcodes. Per the authors' processing: A new computational method, built on a probabilistic model of VDJ rearrangement, was used to identify disease-linked TCR variants. Starting from the raw public reads, TCRdb applied fastp trimming at Q25, assembled clones with MiXCR and retained in-frame beta chains. Identical CDR3 protein sequences are pooled into one entry, listed with their most common genes and DNA. None of the V and J calls come from the authors' own analysis; TCRdb made them. The sample has fewer than 200,000 distinct CDR3 sequences on record, 18% of them singletons. The ten largest clones take up roughly 7.7% of the sample. Including cysteine and phenylalanine, the CDR3 has 15 amino acids. The only DNA kept is the CDR3, 45 bases in frame from the first base. CDR1 and CDR2 are read off the germline V gene as MDHEN and SYDVKM. Trimming at the junction amounts to 1 base on V and 1 base on J, and the germline ends lie 9 bases apart.

Sequencing was done on a sample of blood, either unsorted or a sorted T cell fraction (not recorded which). This TCR was sampled from a male donor with ankylosing spondylitis or in good health (not recorded which). This receptor chain uses TRBV28 and TRBJ2-3, with no confident D gene call. The base sequence is TGTGCCAGCAGTTTATCGCAGCCTGGCACAGATACGCAGTATTTT. This yields the protein CASSLSQPGTDTQYF.